Sequencing of this T cell receptor beta chain was carried out in a study of T cell responses to AZD1222 COVID-19 vaccine. Germline CDR1 reads SQVTM; CDR2 reads ANQGSEA. V dropped 3 bases and J dropped 1 base, with 9 bases sitting between them. The CDR3 loop spans 13 amino acids. As concerns this clone: Its antigen is not identified.

TCRdb keeps only in-frame clones here, not all; method: immunoSEQ multiplex PCR. The sample lists over 100,000 clones, around 81% occurring once. Study-wide results and caveats: CD4 TCRs associated with vaccination spanned spike, dominating at 160-218 and 743-854.

The TCR was taken from an adult in good health. The sequenced sample was peripheral blood, obtained on day 0 of AZD1222 vaccination. This chain joins TRBV29-1 and TRBJ1-1; D possibly corresponds to TRBD1 (6 bases). CDR3 residues: CSVDTGKNTEAFF. The CDR3 DNA follows: TGCAGCGTTGATACAGGGAAGAACACTGAAGCTTTCTTT.